This TCR beta chain comes out of a study of blood T cells in healthy people across ages. Study results and caveats: It was held that the diversity estimates obtained from one million T cells were underestimates.

For the second PCR, which ran for about 7 to 11 cycles, a sample-barcoded 5' primer and a J-beta primer mix were used. TCRdb independently ran MiXCR on the 5' RACE reads; one entry per CDR3 protein. In the table there are about 780,000 distinct CDR3 sequences, 35% to 50% of which are singletons. Worth noting for this clonotype: No antigen is known for it.

The V and J ends lost 10 bases and 4 bases, in that order; junction bases with no gene match: 12. Germline CDR1 MDHEN, CDR2 SYDVKM. The CDR3 contains 14 residues. Donors gave around 10 milliliters of peripheral blood apiece. The material sequenced was blood. The source is an elderly man in good health. The gene calls are TRBV28 and TRBJ2-7; 8 bases match TRBD1. The CDR3 nucleotides read TGTGCCACTCAGCCGGGACAGGACCCTTACGAGCAGTACTTC. Its translation is CATQPGQDPYEQYF.